This TCR beta chain was sequenced for a study of shared clonotypes between healthy human individuals. V was pared by 4 bases and J by 6 bases, with 10 bases between. Germline-derived CDR1 and CDR2 are SGHRS and YFSETQ. The CDR3 is 12 residues long. The method was immunoSEQ multiplex PCR; TCRdb's version includes in-frame clones alone and lacks a portion of them. The table shows around 1.4 million clones, with 98% occurring only once. The sample taken for sequencing was naive CD4+ T cells sorted from blood. Subset noted: CD45RA+ positively selected. The clonotype originates from a man in his thirties or forties in good health. The chain carries TRBV5-1 and TRBJ1-1; D might be TRBD1 (6 bases). Here the CDR3 reads CASSRDTPEAFF. The CDR3 nucleotides read TGCGCCAGCAGCCGGGACACACCTGAAGCTTTCTTT.